The present TCR beta chain was sequenced within a study of PD-L1 blockade in urothelial cancer. Study information: Each patient had 0 to 3 earlier chemotherapy regimens. Blood analysis occurred 3 weeks (second dose) and 6 weeks after treatment start. The study recovered a median of roughly 140,000 T cells per blood sample.

This sample's time point: peripheral blood 6 weeks after treatment start. The V gene end was trimmed by 0 bases and the J gene end by 2 bases; junction bases not matched to a gene: 3. The germline gives CDR1 SGDLS, CDR2 YYNGEE. The CDR3 spans 15 residues. The method was immunoSEQ multiplex PCR; TCRdb's version includes in-frame clones alone and lacks a portion of them. The data hold about 41,000 clones, with about 88% observed a single time. This clonotype was sampled from a man in his 70s with urothelial cancer. This chain uses TRBV9 with TRBJ2-3, with 7 bases that match TRBD1. Specimen: PBMCs, collected around atezolizumab (anti-PD-L1) treatment. CDR3 coding DNA: TGTGCCAGCAGCGTAGATGGGACAGACACAGATACGCAGTATTTT. This gives the protein CASSVDGTDTDTQYF.